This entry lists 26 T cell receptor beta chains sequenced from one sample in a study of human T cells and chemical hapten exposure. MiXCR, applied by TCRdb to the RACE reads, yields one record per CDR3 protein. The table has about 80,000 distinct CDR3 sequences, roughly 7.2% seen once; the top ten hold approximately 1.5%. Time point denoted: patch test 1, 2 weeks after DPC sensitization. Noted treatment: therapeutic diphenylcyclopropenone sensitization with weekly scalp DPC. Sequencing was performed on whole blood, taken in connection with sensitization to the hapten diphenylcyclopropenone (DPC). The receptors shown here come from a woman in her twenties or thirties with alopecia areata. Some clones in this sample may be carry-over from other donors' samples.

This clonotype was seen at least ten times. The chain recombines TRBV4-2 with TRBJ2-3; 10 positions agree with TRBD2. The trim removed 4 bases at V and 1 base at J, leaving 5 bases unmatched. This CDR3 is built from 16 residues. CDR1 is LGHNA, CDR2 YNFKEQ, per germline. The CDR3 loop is CASSREGTSGTDTQYF. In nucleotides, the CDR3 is TGTGCCAGCAGCCGAGAGGGGACTAGCGGCACAGATACGCAGTATTTT.

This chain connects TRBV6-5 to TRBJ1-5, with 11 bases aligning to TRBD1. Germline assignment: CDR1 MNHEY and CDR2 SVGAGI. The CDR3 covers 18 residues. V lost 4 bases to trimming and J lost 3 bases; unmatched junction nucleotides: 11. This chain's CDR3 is CASSSEPWDRGDNQPQHF. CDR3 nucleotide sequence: TGTGCCAGCAGTTCCGAGCCTTGGGACAGGGGGGACAATCAGCCCCAGCATTTT.

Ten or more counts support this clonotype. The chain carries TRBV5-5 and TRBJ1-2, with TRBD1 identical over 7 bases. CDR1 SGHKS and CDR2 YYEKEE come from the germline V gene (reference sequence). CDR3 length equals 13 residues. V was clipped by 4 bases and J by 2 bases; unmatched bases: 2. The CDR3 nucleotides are TGTGCCAGCAGCCAGGGACAGAACTATGGCTACACCTTC. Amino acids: CASSQGQNYGYTF.

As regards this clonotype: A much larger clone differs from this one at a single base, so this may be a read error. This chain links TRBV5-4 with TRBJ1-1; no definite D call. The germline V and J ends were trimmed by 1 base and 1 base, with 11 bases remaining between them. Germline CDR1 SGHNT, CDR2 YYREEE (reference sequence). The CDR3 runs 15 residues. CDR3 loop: CASSLSPPSNTEAFF. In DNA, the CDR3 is TGTGCCAGCAGCTTGAGCCCGCCTTCGAACACTGAAGCTTTCTTT.

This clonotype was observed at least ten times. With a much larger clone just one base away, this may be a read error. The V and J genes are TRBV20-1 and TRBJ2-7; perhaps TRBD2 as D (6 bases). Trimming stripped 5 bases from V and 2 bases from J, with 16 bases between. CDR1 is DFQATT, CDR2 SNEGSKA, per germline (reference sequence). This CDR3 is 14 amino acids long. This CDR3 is CSAHLRDSTYEQYF. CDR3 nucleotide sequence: TGCAGTGCTCACTTACGGGACTCGACCTACGAGCAGTACTTC.

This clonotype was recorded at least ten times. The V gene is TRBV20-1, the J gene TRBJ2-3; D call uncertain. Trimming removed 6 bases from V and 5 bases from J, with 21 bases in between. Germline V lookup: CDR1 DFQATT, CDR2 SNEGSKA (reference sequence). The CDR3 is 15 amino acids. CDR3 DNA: TGCAGTGCCCCGTTGGCAGGAGTTCTTGTAGATACGCAGTATTTT. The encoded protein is CSAPLAGVLVDTQYF.

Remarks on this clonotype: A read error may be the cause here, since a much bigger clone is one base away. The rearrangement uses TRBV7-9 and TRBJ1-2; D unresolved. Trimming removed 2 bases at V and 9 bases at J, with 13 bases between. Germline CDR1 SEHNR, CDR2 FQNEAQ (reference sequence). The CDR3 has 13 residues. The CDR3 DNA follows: TGTGCCAGCAGCTTAAGTGTGAGAGGGAGCTACACCTTC. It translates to CASSLSVRGSYTF.

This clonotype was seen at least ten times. The CDR3 reads CASSSRTGEQYF. The CDR3 DNA reads TGTGCCAGTAGTTCCCGGACGGGGGAGCAGTACTTC. V and J are TRBV19 and TRBJ2-7, with D perhaps TRBD2 (5 bases). The ends were cut back, 5 bases at V and 7 bases at J, with 12 bases in the middle. The germline gives CDR1 LNHDA, CDR2 SQIVND (reference sequence). CDR3 length: 12 residues.

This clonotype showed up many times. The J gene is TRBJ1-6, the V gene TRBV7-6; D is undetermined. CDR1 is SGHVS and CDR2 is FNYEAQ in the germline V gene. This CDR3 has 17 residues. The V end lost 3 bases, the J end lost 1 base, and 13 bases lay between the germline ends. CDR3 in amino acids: CASSLSGGISYNSPLHF. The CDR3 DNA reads TGTGCCAGCAGCTTGTCGGGCGGAATATCCTATAATTCACCCCTCCACTTT.

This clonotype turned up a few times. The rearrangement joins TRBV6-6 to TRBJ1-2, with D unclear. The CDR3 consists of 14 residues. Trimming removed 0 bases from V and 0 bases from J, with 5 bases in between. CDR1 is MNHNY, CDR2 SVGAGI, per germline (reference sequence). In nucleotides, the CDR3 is TGTGCCAGCAGTTACTCGACATCTAACTATGGCTACACCTTC. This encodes CASSYSTSNYGYTF.

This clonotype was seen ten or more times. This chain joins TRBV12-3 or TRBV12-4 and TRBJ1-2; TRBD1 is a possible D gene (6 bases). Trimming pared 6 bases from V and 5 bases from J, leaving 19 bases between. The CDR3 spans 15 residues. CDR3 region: CASSLIEDRKYGYTF. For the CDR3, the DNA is TGTGCCAGCAGCCTTATAGAAGACAGGAAGTATGGCTACACCTTC.

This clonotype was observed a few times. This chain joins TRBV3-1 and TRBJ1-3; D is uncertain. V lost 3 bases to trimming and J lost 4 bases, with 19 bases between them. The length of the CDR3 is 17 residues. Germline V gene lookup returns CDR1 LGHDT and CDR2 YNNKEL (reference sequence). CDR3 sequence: CASSHDVDIIRGNTIYF. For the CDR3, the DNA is TGTGCCAGCAGCCACGACGTAGACATAATTAGGGGAAACACCATATATTTT.

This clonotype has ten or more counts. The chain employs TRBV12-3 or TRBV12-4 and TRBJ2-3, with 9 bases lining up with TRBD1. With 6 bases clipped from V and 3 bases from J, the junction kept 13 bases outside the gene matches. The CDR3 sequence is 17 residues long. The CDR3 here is CASRPNPGTGHTDTQYF. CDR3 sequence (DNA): TGTGCCAGCAGACCTAATCCCGGGACAGGGCATACAGATACGCAGTATTTT.

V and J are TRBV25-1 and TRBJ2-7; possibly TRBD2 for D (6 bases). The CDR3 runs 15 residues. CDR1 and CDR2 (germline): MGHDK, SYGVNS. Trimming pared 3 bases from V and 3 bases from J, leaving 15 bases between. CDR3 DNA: TGTGCCAGCAGTGACCCTGGGACTCGTGTCTACGAGCAGTACTTC. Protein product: CASSDPGTRVYEQYF.

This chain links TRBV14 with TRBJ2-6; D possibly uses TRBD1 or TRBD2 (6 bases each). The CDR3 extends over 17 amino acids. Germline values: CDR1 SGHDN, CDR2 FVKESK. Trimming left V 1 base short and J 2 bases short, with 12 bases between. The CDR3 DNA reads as TGTGCCAGCAGCCAAGTCCGAGGGGGGCCTGGGGCCAACGTCCTGACTTTC. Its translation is CASSQVRGGPGANVLTF.

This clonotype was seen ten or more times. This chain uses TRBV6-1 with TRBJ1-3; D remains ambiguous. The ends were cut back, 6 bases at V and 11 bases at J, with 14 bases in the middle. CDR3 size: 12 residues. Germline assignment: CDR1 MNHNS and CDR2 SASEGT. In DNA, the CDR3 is TGTGCCAGCAGGATCCCCGGTGTCCCCATATATTTT. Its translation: CASRIPGVPIYF.

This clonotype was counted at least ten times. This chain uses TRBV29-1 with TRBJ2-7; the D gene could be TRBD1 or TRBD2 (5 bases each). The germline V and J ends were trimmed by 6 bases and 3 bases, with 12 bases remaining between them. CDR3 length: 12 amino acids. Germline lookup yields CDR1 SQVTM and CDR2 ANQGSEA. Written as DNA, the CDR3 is TGCAGCGTCCGGGACGGGTACTACGAGCAGTACTTC. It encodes CSVRDGYYEQYF.

The CDR3 nucleotides read TGTGCCAGCAGCTCCCGCAACAGGGGCCACGAGCAGTACTTC. Protein sequence: CASSSRNRGHEQYF. J is TRBJ2-7 and V is TRBV5-6; 7 positions agree with TRBD1. Germline V gene sequence: CDR1 SGHDT, CDR2 YYEEEE. The CDR3 is made up of 14 amino acids. V shed 3 bases, J shed 5 bases, and the junction held 8 bases outside the gene matches.

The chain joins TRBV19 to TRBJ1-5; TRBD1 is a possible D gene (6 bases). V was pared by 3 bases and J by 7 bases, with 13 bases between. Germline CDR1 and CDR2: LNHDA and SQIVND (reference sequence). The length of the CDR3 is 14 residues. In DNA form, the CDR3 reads TGTGCCAGTAGTATCGGGGGGCGGGGGCAGCCCCAGCATTTT. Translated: CASSIGGRGQPQHF.

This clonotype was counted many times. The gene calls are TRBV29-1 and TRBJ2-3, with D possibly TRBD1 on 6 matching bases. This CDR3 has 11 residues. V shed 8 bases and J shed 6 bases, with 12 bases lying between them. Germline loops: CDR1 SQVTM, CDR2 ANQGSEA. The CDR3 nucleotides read TGCAGCCTTGTGGGGGCCGATACGCAGTATTTT. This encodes CSLVGADTQYF.

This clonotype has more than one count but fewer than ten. As DNA, the CDR3 is TGTGCCAGTAGTATCGGGACAGCAAACACTGAAGCTTTCTTT. Amino acids: CASSIGTANTEAFF. This chain joins TRBV19 and TRBJ1-1, with 7 bases fitting TRBD1. With 3 bases clipped from V and 2 bases from J, the junction kept 3 bases outside the gene matches. The CDR3 totals 14 residues. Germline V gives CDR1 LNHDA, CDR2 SQIVND (reference sequence). Full variable domain (outside the CDR3, taken from reference TRBV19 and TRBJ1-1): DGGITQSPKYLFRKEGQNVTLSCEQNLNHDAMYWYRQDPGQGLRLIYYSQIVNDFQKGDIAEGYSVSREKKESFPLTVTSAQKNPTAFYLCASSIGTANTEAFFGQGTRLTVV.

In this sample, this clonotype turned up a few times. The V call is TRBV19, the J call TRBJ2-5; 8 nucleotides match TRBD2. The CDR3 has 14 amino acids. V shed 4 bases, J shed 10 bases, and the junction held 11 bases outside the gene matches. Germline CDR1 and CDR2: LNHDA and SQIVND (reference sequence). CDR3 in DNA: TGTGCCAGTAGTACCGGGGGGGCGGTAAACGGCCAGTACTTC. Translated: CASSTGGAVNGQYF.

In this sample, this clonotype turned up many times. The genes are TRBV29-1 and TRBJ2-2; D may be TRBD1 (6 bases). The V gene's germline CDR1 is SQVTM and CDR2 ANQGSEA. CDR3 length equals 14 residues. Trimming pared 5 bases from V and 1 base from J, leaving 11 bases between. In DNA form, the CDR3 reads TGCAGCGTTTTCAGGGGTTTGAACACCGGGGAGCTGTTTTTT. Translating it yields CSVFRGLNTGELFF.

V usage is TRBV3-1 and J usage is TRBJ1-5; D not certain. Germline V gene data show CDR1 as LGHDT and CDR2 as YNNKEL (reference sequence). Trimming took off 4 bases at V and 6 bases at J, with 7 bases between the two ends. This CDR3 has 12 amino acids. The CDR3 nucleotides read TGTGCCAGCAGCCTAGGTGTTCAGCCCCAGCATTTT. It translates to CASSLGVQPQHF.

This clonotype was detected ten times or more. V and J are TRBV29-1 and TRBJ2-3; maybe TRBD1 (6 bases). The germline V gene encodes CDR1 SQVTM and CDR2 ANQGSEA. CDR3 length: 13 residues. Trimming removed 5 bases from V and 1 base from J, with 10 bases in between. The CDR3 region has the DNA TGCAGCGTTCTTTCAGGGGGCACAGATACGCAGTATTTT. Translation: CSVLSGGTDTQYF.

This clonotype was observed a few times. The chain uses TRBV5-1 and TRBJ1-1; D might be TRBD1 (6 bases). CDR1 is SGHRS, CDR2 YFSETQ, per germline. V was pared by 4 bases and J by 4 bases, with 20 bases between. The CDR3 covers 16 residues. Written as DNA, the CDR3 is TGCGCCAGCAGCCCGAAACCACAGGGAGGGGGCACTGAAGCTTTCTTT. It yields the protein CASSPKPQGGGTEAFF.